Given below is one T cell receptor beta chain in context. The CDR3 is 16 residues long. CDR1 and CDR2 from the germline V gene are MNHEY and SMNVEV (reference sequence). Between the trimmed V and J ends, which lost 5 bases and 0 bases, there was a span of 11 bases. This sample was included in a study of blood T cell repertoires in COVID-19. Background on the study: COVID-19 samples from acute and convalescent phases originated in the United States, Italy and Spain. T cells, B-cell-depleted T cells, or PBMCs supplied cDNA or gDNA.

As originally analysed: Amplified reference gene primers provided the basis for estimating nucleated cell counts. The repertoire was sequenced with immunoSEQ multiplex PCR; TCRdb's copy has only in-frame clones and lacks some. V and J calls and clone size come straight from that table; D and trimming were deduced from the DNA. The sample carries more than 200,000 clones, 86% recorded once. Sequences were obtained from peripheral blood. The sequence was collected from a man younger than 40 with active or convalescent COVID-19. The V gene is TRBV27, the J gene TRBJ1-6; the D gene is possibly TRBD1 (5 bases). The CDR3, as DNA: TGTGCCAGCAGTCCTGCAGGGCCCTCCTATAATTCACCCCTCCACTTT. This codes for CASSPAGPSYNSPLHF.